The sequence of this TCR beta chain was determined in a study of shared clonotypes between healthy human individuals. Overall study: CD4 naive and CD4 memory each took three plates per donor, while CD8 naive took two and CD8 memory one. Whole-study results and caveats: The sampled material consisted only of blood, and tissue repertoires are likely to differ.

Details on this clone: The target antigen is unknown.

In the authors' workflow: As immunoSEQ supplied junction-only sequences (without quality scores), filtering differed. Sequencing used immunoSEQ multiplex PCR; TCRdb keeps in-frame clones, though not all of them. From that table come the V and J calls and clone size; the DNA was used to work out D and trimming. The table includes 950,000 to 1,100,000 clones, about 80% detected once. The germline V and J ends were trimmed by 0 bases and 2 bases, with 14 bases remaining between them. CDR3 size: 16 residues. Germline CDR1 and CDR2: SGHAT and FQNNGV. Sequencing used memory CD4+ T cells sorted from blood. The subset is: CD45RA-negative fraction. The chain uses TRBV11-2 and TRBJ2-7, with a tentative D call TRBD2 (6 bases). The receptor's source is a man aged 18 to 30 in good health. The chain's CDR3 is CASSLDHRGLTYEQYF. Here the CDR3 DNA reads TGTGCCAGCAGCTTAGATCATCGGGGACTTACCTACGAGCAGTACTTC.